This T cell receptor beta chain was recorded in a study of technical replicates of blood from a few donors (dated by TCRdb to about 2017). As for this clone: It has no known antigen specificity. No base qualities exist here, and no much larger clone lies one base off it.

The protocol used for the library was the immunoSEQ multiplex PCR assay. In its TCRdb copy, this immuneACCESS table keeps in-frame sequences only and misses some clones. Where compared with another copy, unresolved V genes explain less than half of these, and the others have no known cause. In this sample the table shows some 78,000 clones, 85% to 95% of which occur a single time. The top ten clonotypes cover 0.41% of the sample. The CDR3 sequence holds 16 residues, the cysteine and phenylalanine included. Just CDR3 DNA is preserved here, 48 bases in frame from base 1. The germline V gene encodes CDR1 LNHDA and CDR2 SQIVND (reference sequence). V is cut back by 4 bases and J by 4 bases, with 8 bases in the junction unmatched.

The sequenced sample consisted of T cells isolated from PBMCs. The chain links TRBV19 with TRBJ1-5, and 9 bases in between align with TRBD1. The TCR was taken from a human donor in good health. The nucleotide sequence is given as TGTGCCAGTAGTACCACAGGGGGCGGAAAAAATCAGCCCCAGCATTTT. It translates as CASSTTGGGKNQPQHF.